The entry below gives a single T cell receptor beta chain sequence along with its context. This sample stems from a study of control samples from healthy donors and cancer patients. Germline CDR1 reads MRHNA; CDR2 reads SNTAGT. This CDR3 has 16 residues. Trimming took 4 bases from V and 8 from J, leaving 21 bases between them. Clones were sequenced by immunoSEQ multiplex PCR, and TCRdb holds only the in-frame ones, with some missing. The sample lists some 130,000 clones, 80% to 95% seen once, with 2.5% in the top ten. Specimen: blood. The chain carries TRBV6-4 and TRBJ1-5, with D tentatively TRBD1 (6 bases). The receptor was isolated from a man aged 35-49 years in good health. CDR3 region: CASSGSPGGGFEPQHF. CDR3 sequence (DNA): TGTGCCAGCAGTGGCTCGCCTGGGGGCGGGTTTGAGCCCCAGCATTTT.